The clone carrying this TCR beta chain was detected only a few times. The target antigen is unknown. These data come from a study of cytomegalovirus exposure and HLA in healthy donors. Study-level results: What TCR beta sequences reportedly achieved was accurate prediction of HLA-A and HLA-B alleles in most subjects. Later analysis suggested most CMV-associated TCR beta chains were HLA-restricted. In vitro data verified a few CMV-associated chains as specific for CMV antigens. TCR beta chains numbering more than 150 were designated cytomegalovirus-associated.

Trimming removed 3 bases from V and 0 bases from J; junction bases left unmatched: 4. Per the germline V gene, CDR1 is GTSNPN and CDR2 is SVGIG (reference sequence). The length of the CDR3 is 14 residues. Primers: 60 Vbeta forward and 13 Jbeta reverse. TCRdb's table, derived via immunoSEQ multiplex PCR, lists solely in-frame clones and lacks some. Among roughly 100,000 clones, 65% to 80% were seen once, and the ten largest hold approximately 5.6%. The sequenced sample was PBMCs. The V and J genes are TRBV30 and TRBJ1-1; 7 nucleotides line up with TRBD1. This sequence originates from a male donor in good health and CMV-seronegative. The CDR3 reads CAWRQGSMNTEAFF. Here the CDR3 DNA reads TGTGCCTGGAGACAGGGGAGCATGAACACTGAAGCTTTCTTT.